This T cell receptor beta chain was sequenced for a study of T-cell reconstitution after alpha-beta-depleted transplantation in children. Overall study findings and caveats: It was newly produced T cells that mostly accounted for T-cell counts and diversity one year after transplant. The origin of high day-60 TCRbeta diversity in some patients lay in surviving recipient T cells and thymic progenitors. Alpha-beta T cells present about two months after transplant were reported to originate from several hundred expanded graft clones.

It was with unique molecular identifiers that the TCRbeta library was prepared. TCRdb itself ran the PCR reads through MiXCR, one entry per CDR3 protein. The data show 45,000 to 60,000 distinct CDR3 sequences, with about 50% seen just once and less than 45% held by the top ten. J was trimmed by 7 bases and V by 4 bases; bases with no gene match: 7. CDR1 and CDR2 (germline): MNHEY, SVGAGI. The CDR3 totals 16 residues. Regarding this clonotype: Its matching antigen is unknown.

This TCR came from a boy less than two years old with SCID, due to receive a stem cell transplant. This sequence joins TRBV6-5 and TRBJ2-2; 12 positions match TRBD2. Here the sequenced sample was peripheral blood, taken before TCRalphabeta/CD19-depleted stem cell transplant. The CDR3 loop is CASSSSGGAGDGELFF. The CDR3 bases are TGTGCCAGCAGTTCTAGCGGGGGGGCCGGAGACGGGGAGCTGTTTTTT.